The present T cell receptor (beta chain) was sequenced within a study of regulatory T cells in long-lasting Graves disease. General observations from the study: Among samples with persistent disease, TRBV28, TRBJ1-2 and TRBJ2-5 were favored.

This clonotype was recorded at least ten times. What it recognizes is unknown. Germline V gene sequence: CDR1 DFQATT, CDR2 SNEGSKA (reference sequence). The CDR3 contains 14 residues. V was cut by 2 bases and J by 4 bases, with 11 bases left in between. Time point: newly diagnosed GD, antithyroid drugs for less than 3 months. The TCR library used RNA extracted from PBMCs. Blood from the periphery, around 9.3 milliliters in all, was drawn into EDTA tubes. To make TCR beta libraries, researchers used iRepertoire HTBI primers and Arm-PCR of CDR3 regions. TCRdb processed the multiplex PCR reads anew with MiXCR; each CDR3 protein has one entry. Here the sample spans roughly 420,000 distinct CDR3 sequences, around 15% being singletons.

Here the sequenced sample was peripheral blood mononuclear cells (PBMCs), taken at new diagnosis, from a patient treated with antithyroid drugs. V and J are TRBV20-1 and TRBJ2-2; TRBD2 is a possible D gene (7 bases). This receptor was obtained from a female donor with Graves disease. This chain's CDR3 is CSARLRGATGELFF. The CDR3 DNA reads TGCAGTGCTAGACTCCGGGGGGCCACCGGGGAGCTGTTTTTT.